The TCR beta chain described here comes from a study of T cell repertoires in cytomegalovirus infection. Study-level information: Indications came from public TCR beta signatures; they pointed to CMV infection and to a matching HLA type.

This CDR3 is built from 13 residues. Trimming stripped 7 bases from V and 3 bases from J, with 10 bases between. Germline CDR1 LNHDA, CDR2 SQIVND (reference sequence). TCRdb fed the reads into MiXCR, producing one record per CDR3 protein. This sample has roughly 500,000 distinct CDR3 sequences, with 15% to 20% found just once. This sequence joins TRBV19 and TRBJ1-5; weak D call: TRBD1 (6 bases). The TCR comes from a human donor in good health (CMV status not recorded). Some clones in this sample may be carry-over from other donors' samples. The specimen sequenced was CD8+ T cells from PBMCs. This CDR3 reads CASNTGINQPQHF. For the CDR3, the DNA is TGTGCCAGTAACACAGGGATCAATCAGCCCCAGCATTTT.